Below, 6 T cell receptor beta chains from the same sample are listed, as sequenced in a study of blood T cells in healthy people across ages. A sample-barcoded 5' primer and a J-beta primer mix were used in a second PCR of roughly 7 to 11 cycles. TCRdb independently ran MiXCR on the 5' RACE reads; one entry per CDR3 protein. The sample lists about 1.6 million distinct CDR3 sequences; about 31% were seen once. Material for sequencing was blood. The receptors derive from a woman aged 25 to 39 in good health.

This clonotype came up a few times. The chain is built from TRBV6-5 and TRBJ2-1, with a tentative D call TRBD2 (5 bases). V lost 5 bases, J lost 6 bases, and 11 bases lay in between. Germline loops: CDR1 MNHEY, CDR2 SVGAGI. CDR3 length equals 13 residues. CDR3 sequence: CASSPLAINEQFF. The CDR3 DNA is TGTGCCAGCAGTCCTCTAGCTATCAATGAGCAGTTCTTC.

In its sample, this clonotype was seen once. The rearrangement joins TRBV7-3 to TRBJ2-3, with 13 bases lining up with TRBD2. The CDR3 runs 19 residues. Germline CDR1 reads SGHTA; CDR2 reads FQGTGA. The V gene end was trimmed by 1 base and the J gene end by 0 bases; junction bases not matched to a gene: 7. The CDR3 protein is CASSLRGTSGATSTDTQYF. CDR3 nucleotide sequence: TGTGCCAGCAGCTTAAGAGGGACTAGCGGGGCCACTAGCACAGATACGCAGTATTTT.

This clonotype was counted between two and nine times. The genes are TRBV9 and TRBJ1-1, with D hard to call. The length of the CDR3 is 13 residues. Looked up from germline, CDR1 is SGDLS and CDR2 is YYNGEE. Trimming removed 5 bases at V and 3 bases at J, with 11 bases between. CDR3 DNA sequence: TGTGCCAGCAGTCCTGTACGGGACACTGAAGCTTTCTTT. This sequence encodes CASSPVRDTEAFF.

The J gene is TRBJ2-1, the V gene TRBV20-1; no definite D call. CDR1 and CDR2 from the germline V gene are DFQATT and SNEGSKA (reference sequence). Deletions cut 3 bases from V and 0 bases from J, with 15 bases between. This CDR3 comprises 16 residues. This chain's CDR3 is CSARGEAPGSYNEQFF. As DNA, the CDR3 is TGCAGTGCTAGGGGTGAGGCTCCCGGCTCCTACAATGAGCAGTTCTTC.

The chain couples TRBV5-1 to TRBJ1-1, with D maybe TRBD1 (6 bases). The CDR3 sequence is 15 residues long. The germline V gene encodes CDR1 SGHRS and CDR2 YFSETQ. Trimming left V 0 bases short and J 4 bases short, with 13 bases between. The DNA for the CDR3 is TGCGCCAGCAGCTTGGAAGTGGGGGCTGGCACTGAAGCTTTCTTT. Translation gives CASSLEVGAGTEAFF.

CDR3 DNA sequence: TGTGCCAGCAGCCAAGAAGTGCTAGCGGGGTGGGGAGATACGCAGTATTTT. This gives the protein CASSQEVLAGWGDTQYF. The chain employs TRBV3-1 and TRBJ2-3; 9 bases fit TRBD2. This CDR3 is built from 17 residues. V shed 0 bases, J shed 5 bases, and the junction held 9 bases outside the gene matches. The V gene's germline CDR1 is LGHDT and CDR2 YNNKEL (reference sequence).